These 18 T cell receptor beta chains were sequenced from one sample in a study of T cells in women clearing cervical HPV infection. Some clones are missing from TCRdb's copy, which holds only in-frame ones; the method was immunoSEQ multiplex PCR. The sample table includes about 30,000 clones. Source material: blood buffy coat. These receptors were collected from a woman between 18 and 69 years old with a cervical HPV16 infection that either progressed to CIN3+ or cleared (not recorded which).

Regarding this clone: The read finishes 3 residues shy of the CDR3 end, and the germline J gene is used to complete it. The V gene is TRBV20-1, the J gene TRBJ2-5; 13 nucleotides line up with TRBD2. This CDR3 has 14 amino acids. Per germline, CDR1 DFQATT and CDR2 SNEGSKA (reference sequence). J was trimmed by 5 bases and V by 6 bases; bases with no gene match: 6. CDR3 DNA, as far as it was read: TGCAGTGCCGCTACTAGCGGGGGGGTGGAGACC. This gives the protein CSAATSGGVET. The whole CDR3 sequence is CSAATSGGVETQYF.

Concerning this clone: The CDR3 end is not reached by the read, which stops 3 residues before it; the germline J gene fills it in. The rearrangement links TRBV7-6 to TRBJ2-3; D unclear. Per the germline V gene, CDR1 is SGHVS and CDR2 is FNYEAQ. CDR3 length equals 17 residues. Trimming took off 1 base at V and 1 base at J, with 15 bases between the two ends. CDR3 protein: CASSLGMQRRGTDTQYF. The DNA read from the CDR3 is TGTGCCAGCAGCTTAGGAATGCAGCGACGGGGCACAGATACG.

In regard to this clone: The missing CDR3 end, 3 residues past where the read stops, is filled in from the germline J gene. The rearrangement joins TRBV7-9 to TRBJ2-6; D remains ambiguous. This CDR3 has 15 residues. Trimming pared 1 base from V and 3 bases from J, leaving 7 bases between. Germline V gives CDR1 SEHNR, CDR2 FQNEAQ (reference sequence). The chain's CDR3 is CASSLDLGGANVLTF. Incomplete CDR3 DNA: TGTGCCAGCAGCTTAGACCTAGGTGGGGCCAACGTC.

For this clone: The CDR3 is cut off 3 residues early in the read; its end comes from the germline J gene. The chain carries TRBV27 and TRBJ2-7; 8 bases agree with TRBD2. CDR1 is MNHEY, CDR2 SMNVEV, per germline (reference sequence). V shed 5 bases, J shed 3 bases, and the junction held 9 bases outside the gene matches. This CDR3 spans 15 amino acids. The CDR3 region is CASSPPERELYEQYF. The covered CDR3 bases are TGTGCCAGCAGTCCCCCTGAGCGGGAGCTCTACGAG.

Details on this clone: The junction departs from the called germline gene at one end, perhaps through a read error. The read halts 3 residues ahead of the CDR3 end, with the missing end drawn from the germline J gene. The gene calls are TRBV7-9 and TRBJ1-6, with a possible D match to TRBD1 (5 bases). Germline values: CDR1 SEHNR, CDR2 FQNEAQ (reference sequence). This CDR3 region has 14 residues. CDR3: CSSSFDSLNSPLHF. The part of the CDR3 DNA that was read is TGTTCCAGCAGTTTTGACAGCCTGAATTCGCCC.

Remarks on this clone: The read halts 3 residues ahead of the CDR3 end, with the missing end drawn from the germline J gene. The chain employs TRBV20-1 and TRBJ1-2; 7 bases line up with TRBD1. There are 14 residues in the CDR3. Germline V gene lookup returns CDR1 DFQATT and CDR2 SNEGSKA (reference sequence). J lost 5 bases, V lost 5 bases, and 11 bases had no gene match. The CDR3 sequence is CSAEVVGQPYGYTF. Incomplete CDR3 DNA: TGCAGTGCTGAAGTGGTGGGACAGCCATATGGC.

Details on this clone: Sequencing ends 3 residues short of the CDR3 end; the germline J gene provides the rest. This chain connects TRBV19 to TRBJ2-1; 7 bases agree with TRBD2. The CDR3 loop spans 15 amino acids. J was trimmed by 1 base and V by 5 bases; bases with no gene match: 5. CDR1 and CDR2 (germline): LNHDA, SQIVND (reference sequence). CDR3 DNA (partial): TGTGCCAGTAGTCGCCGGGGGGATTCCTACAATGAG. Protein product: CASSRRGDSYNE. The entire CDR3 protein reads CASSRRGDSYNEQFF.

Notes on this clone: The read terminates 3 residues ahead of where the CDR3 ends, so the germline J gene completes it. The genes are TRBV6-2 or TRBV6-3 and TRBJ1-2; unclear D gene. Germline V gives CDR1 MNHEY, CDR2 SVGEGT. The CDR3 covers 13 residues. The CDR3 protein is CASSYSMGYDYTF. The covered CDR3 bases are TGTGCCAGCAGTTACTCGATGGGCTACGAC.

Judged by frequency, this clone is medium-sized (0.01 to 0.1%). With the read ending 3 residues before the CDR3 end, the germline J gene is used to fill in that end. The V call is TRBV30, the J call TRBJ2-4, with D tentatively TRBD2 (7 bases). Trimming pared 3 bases from V and 8 bases from J, leaving 14 bases between. Germline V gene sequence: CDR1 GTSNPN, CDR2 SVGIG (reference sequence). The length of the CDR3 is 13 residues. Here the CDR3 reads CAWSLREGDIQYF. Incomplete CDR3 DNA: TGTGCCTGGAGCCTGAGGGAGGGGGACATT.

The covered CDR3 bases are TGTGCCAGCAGTTTACCTACTAGCGGAGCAGATACG. Protein product: CASSLPTSGADT. Given in full, the CDR3 is CASSLPTSGADTQYF. The gene calls are TRBV28 and TRBJ2-3, with 8 bases fitting TRBD2. With the read ending 3 residues before the CDR3 end, the germline J gene is used to fill in that end. Germline CDR1 is MDHEN and CDR2 is SYDVKM. J was trimmed by 4 bases and V by 2 bases; bases with no gene match: 5. The CDR3 covers 15 residues.

The part of the CDR3 DNA that was read is TGTGCCAGCAGCTTGGCTAGCGGAGACGTGGGTGAG. Its protein product is CASSLASGDVGE. The full CDR3 sequence reads CASSLASGDVGEQFF. V and J are TRBV5-5 and TRBJ2-1; 7 bases align to TRBD2. The observed sequence ends 3 residues before the CDR3 terminus, with the missing tail filled in from the germline J gene. Germline CDR1 SGHKS, CDR2 YYEKEE (reference sequence). Trimming at V came to 0 bases and at J to 9 bases, leaving 9 bases not matched to a gene. This CDR3 comprises 15 residues.

Turning to this clone: The sequence runs out 3 residues before the end of the CDR3; the remainder is reconstructed from the germline J gene. This chain links TRBV12-3 or TRBV12-4 with TRBJ2-1, with D tentatively TRBD2 (6 bases). The CDR3 spans 13 residues. Trimming stripped 5 bases from V and 8 bases from J, with 13 bases between. Partial CDR3 DNA: TGTGCCAGCAGTCTCTCGGGAGCGGATGAG. This encodes CASSLSGADE. The full-length CDR3 reads as CASSLSGADEQFF.

The CDR3 region is CATSRYTNEETQYF. The CDR3 bases that were read are TGTGCCACCAGCAGATACACCAATGAAGAGACC. The genes are TRBV15 and TRBJ2-5; D uncertain. The sequenced fragment ends 3 residues before the CDR3 boundary, so the rest is inferred from the germline J gene. Between the trimmed V and J ends, which lost 2 bases and 3 bases, there was a span of 10 bases. The CDR3 loop spans 14 amino acids. Germline loops: CDR1 LNHNV, CDR2 YYDKDF (reference sequence).

In the case of this clone: From the germline J gene comes the end of the CDR3, since the read stops 3 residues before it. The chain joins TRBV30 to TRBJ1-3; TRBD1 might be the D (5 bases). Trimming removed 4 bases from V and 2 bases from J, with 9 bases in between. In germline, CDR1 is GTSNPN, CDR2 SVGIG (reference sequence). The CDR3 covers 13 residues. CDR3 DNA (partial): TGTGCCTGGAAGCAGGGAGCTGGAAACACC. Its translation: CAWKQGAGNT. The complete CDR3 reads CAWKQGAGNTIYF.

CDR3 DNA (partial): TGCGCCAGCAGCTTGTTAGCGGGGTTCTCCTACGAG. Translated, it gives CASSLLAGFSYE. The CDR3, in full, reads CASSLLAGFSYEQYF. The chain uses TRBV5-1 and TRBJ2-7; 8 bases are shared with TRBD2. The read falls 3 residues short of the CDR3 end, and the missing part is taken from the germline J gene. The CDR3 totals 15 residues. Germline V gene sequence: CDR1 SGHRS, CDR2 YFSETQ. The V and J ends lost 1 base and 0 bases, in that order; junction bases with no gene match: 3.

CDR3 DNA (partial): TGTGCCAGTAGTATCCGGCGGGCTGAA. Its protein is CASSIRRAE. The CDR3 in full is CASSIRRAEAFF. The V and J genes are TRBV19 and TRBJ1-1; unclear D gene. The read terminates 3 residues ahead of where the CDR3 ends, so the germline J gene completes it. The CDR3 sequence is 12 residues long. With 3 bases removed from V and 6 bases from J, the gap between germline ends came to 8 bases. CDR1 is LNHDA and CDR2 is SQIVND in the germline V gene (reference sequence).

With regard to this clone: The CDR3 goes on 3 residues after the read ends, and that part is filled in from the germline J gene. V gene TRBV20-1 combines with J gene TRBJ1-6; TRBD1 matches 7 bases. Losses at the gene ends were 3 bases for V and 10 bases for J; bases not matched to a gene: 3. CDR1 and CDR2 from the germline V gene are DFQATT and SNEGSKA (reference sequence). The CDR3 is 12 residues long. Partial CDR3 DNA: TGCAGTGCTAGGACAGGGCAGTCACCC. It translates to CSARTGQSP. The CDR3 in full is CSARTGQSPLHF.

Turning to this clone: The CDR3 extends 3 residues past the end of the read, so its final part is completed from the germline J gene. V is TRBV9 and J is TRBJ2-5, with TRBD2 identical over 9 bases. The CDR3 runs to 15 residues. V was clipped by 4 bases and J by 5 bases; unmatched bases: 9. Germline loops: CDR1 SGDLS, CDR2 YYNGEE. This CDR3 reads CASSTPAGGAETQYF. The DNA read from the CDR3 is TGTGCCAGCAGCACTCCAGCGGGAGGCGCCGAGACC.